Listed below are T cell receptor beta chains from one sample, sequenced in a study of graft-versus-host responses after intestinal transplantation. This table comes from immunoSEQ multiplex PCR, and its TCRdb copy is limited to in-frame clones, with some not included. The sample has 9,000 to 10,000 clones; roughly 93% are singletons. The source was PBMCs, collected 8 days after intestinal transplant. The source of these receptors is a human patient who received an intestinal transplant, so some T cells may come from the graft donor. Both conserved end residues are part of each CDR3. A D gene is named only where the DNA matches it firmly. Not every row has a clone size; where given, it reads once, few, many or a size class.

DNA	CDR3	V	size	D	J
TGTGCCAGCAGCTCACAGGGGGCGGGTTACGAGCAGTACTTC	CASSSQGAGYEQYF	TRBV7-9	once	TRBD1	TRBJ2-7
TGTGCCAGCAGCGTAGGAGACAGGGCAACAGATACGCAGTATTTT	CASSVGDRATDTQYF	TRBV9	-	TRBD1	TRBJ2-3
TGTGCCACAAAGAGGGGGCAGCTGAACACTGAAGCTTTCTTT	CATKRGQLNTEAFF	TRBV6-6	-	TRBD1	TRBJ1-1
TGTGCCAGCAGTTTAATCTGGGGGTACACTGAAGCTTTCTTT	CASSLIWGYTEAFF	TRBV28	-	-	TRBJ1-1
TGTGCCTGGACGGAGAACAGGGATGATGGCTACACCTTC	CAWTENRDDGYTF	TRBV30	-	-	TRBJ1-2
TGTGCCAGCAGCAACAGGGGTTGGTACTACAATGAGCAGTTCTTC	CASSNRGWYYNEQFF	TRBV7-2	-	TRBD1	TRBJ2-1
TGTGCCAGCTCCCGACAGGGGCTGGGGGAGGAGACCCAGTACTTC	CASSRQGLGEETQYF	TRBV6-5	-	TRBD1	TRBJ2-5
TGTGCCAGTGGGGACAGGGGGAGCACAGATACGCAGTATTTT	CASGDRGSTDTQYF	TRBV19	-	TRBD1	TRBJ2-3
TGCAGCGTTGGACAGGTTGAAGCTTTCTTT	CSVGQVEAFF	TRBV29-1	once	-	TRBJ1-1
TGTGCCAGCAGCCTGCGGGGGAGCTCCTACAATGAGCAGTTCTTC	CASSLRGSSYNEQFF	TRBV7-9	-	TRBD2	TRBJ2-1
TGCGCCAGCAGCCCCCAAGCCCTTAGCACAGATACGCAGTATTTT	CASSPQALSTDTQYF	TRBV4-1	-	-	TRBJ2-3
TGTGCCAGCAGCTGGACAGGGACGGGCACTGAAGCTTTCTTT	CASSWTGTGTEAFF	TRBV7-9	-	TRBD1	TRBJ1-1
TGTGCCAGCTATACTCGACAGGGGGACCATGGCTACACCTTC	CASYTRQGDHGYTF	TRBV27	-	TRBD1	TRBJ1-2
TGTGCCAGTAGTACCGGGACAGGGGGCCAGTACGAGCAGTACTTC	CASSTGTGGQYEQYF	TRBV19	-	TRBD1	TRBJ2-7
TGCGCCAGCAGCCCCCGTGGGGATACCACCGAGCAGTACTTC	CASSPRGDTTEQYF	TRBV5-1	-	-	TRBJ2-7
TGTGCCAGCAGACCAACAGGGGACACCGGGGAGCTGTTTTTT	CASRPTGDTGELFF	TRBV28	-	TRBD1	TRBJ2-2